This paragraph covers one TCR beta chain sequence. The sample comes from a study of blood T cell repertoires in COVID-19. Study-level background: Acute and convalescent COVID-19 specimens originated in the United States, Italy and Spain. T cells, B-cell-depleted T cells, or PBMCs supplied cDNA or gDNA.

CDR3 size: 13 residues. The germline CDR1 and CDR2 sequences are ENHRY and SYGVKD. Germline trimming cut 6 bases from V and 2 bases from J; bases unmatched to any gene: 3. TCRdb's copy holds only in-frame clones and misses some; the assay was immunoSEQ multiplex PCR. The table has some 220,000 clones, around 82% seen once; the top ten hold about 2.4%. The TCR originated in a woman between 55 and 75 years old with acute or convalescent COVID-19. Input material: peripheral blood. This chain links TRBV10-3 with TRBJ1-1; 7 bases align to TRBD1. The CDR3 sequence: CAISRDRNTEAFF. The DNA for the CDR3 is TGTGCCATCAGCCGGGACAGAAACACTGAAGCTTTCTTT.